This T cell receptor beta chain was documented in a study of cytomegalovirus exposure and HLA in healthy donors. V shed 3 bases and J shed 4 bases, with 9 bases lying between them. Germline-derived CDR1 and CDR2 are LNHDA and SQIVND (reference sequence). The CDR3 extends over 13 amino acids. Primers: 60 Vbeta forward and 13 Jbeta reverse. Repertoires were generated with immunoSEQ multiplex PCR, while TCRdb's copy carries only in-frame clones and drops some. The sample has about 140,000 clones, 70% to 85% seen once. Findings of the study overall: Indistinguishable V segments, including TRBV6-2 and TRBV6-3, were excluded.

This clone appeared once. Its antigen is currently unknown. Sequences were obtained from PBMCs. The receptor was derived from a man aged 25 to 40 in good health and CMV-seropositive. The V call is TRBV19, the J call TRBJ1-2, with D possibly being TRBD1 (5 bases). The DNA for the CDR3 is TGTGCCAGTAGTATTCGGCAGGGCTATGGCTACACCTTC. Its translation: CASSIRQGYGYTF.